This T cell receptor beta chain is drawn from a study of T cell changes during pregnancy in multiple sclerosis. The data were produced by immunoSEQ multiplex PCR, yet TCRdb's version contains in-frame clones alone and is incomplete. Found here are 65,000 or so clones, 90% of them singletons; the top ten hold roughly 2.1%. CDR3 length: 15 residues. The V and J ends lost 4 bases and 1 base respectively, with 14 bases between them. Germline assignment: CDR1 SGHRS and CDR2 YFSETQ. The TCR comes from a female donor in good health, enrolled as a control in a pregnancy study. The sequencing here drew on peripheral blood, taken in the second trimester of pregnancy. This chain uses TRBV5-1 with TRBJ1-1; perhaps TRBD1 as D (6 bases). The CDR3 region has the DNA TGCGCCAGCAGCCGGGAGGACAGACCGAACACTGAAGCTTTCTTT. Its protein is CASSREDRPNTEAFF.